This entry lists 24 T cell receptor beta chains sequenced from one sample in a study of T cell changes during pregnancy in multiple sclerosis. The protocol was immunoSEQ multiplex PCR, while the TCRdb copy is restricted to in-frame clones and leaves out a portion. The data hold more than 50,000 clones, with more than 80% observed a single time. Sequencing was performed on CD4+ T cells from peripheral blood mononuclear cells, taken after pregnancy. The receptors derive from a female donor in good health, enrolled as a control in a pregnancy study.

V and J are TRBV5-6 and TRBJ1-4; D remains ambiguous. The V gene lost 2 bases and the J gene lost 5 bases, with 10 bases spanning the gap. CDR3 size: 14 residues. The germline V gene has CDR1 SGHDT and CDR2 YYEEEE. CDR3 amino acids: CASSLGQRNEKLFF. The CDR3 nucleotides are TGTGCCAGCAGCTTAGGCCAGAGGAATGAAAAACTGTTTTTT.

The chain has TRBV19 and TRBJ1-6, with TRBD1 as a possible D gene (5 bases). Germline V gene data show CDR1 as LNHDA and CDR2 as SQIVND (reference sequence). The germline V and J ends were trimmed by 7 bases and 5 bases, with 18 bases remaining between them. The CDR3 is 16 residues long. CDR3 in DNA: TGTGCCAGTACCTACTCGGGGGGAAGGGATAATTCACCCCTCCACTTT. It encodes CASTYSGGRDNSPLHF.

This chain connects TRBV15 to TRBJ1-2, with 7 nucleotides matching TRBD1. CDR1 is LNHNV and CDR2 is YYDKDF in the germline V gene (reference sequence). The CDR3 runs 15 residues. V shed 1 base and J 3 bases; nucleotides not matched to a gene: 5. As DNA, the CDR3 is TGTGCCACCAGCAGAGGGACAGGAGGGGACTATGGCTACACCTTC. It translates to CATSRGTGGDYGYTF.

The chain joins TRBV7-8 to TRBJ2-3, with D perhaps matching TRBD2 (7 bases). Germline loops: CDR1 SGHVS, CDR2 FQNEAQ. V lost 1 base and J lost 2, with 10 bases in between. The CDR3 has 15 residues. The CDR3 loop reads CASSLVGGPTDTQYF. CDR3 DNA sequence: TGTGCCAGCAGCTTAGTCGGGGGGCCCACAGATACGCAGTATTTT. Based on the CDR3 plus reference TRBV7-8 and TRBJ2-3, the full variable domain is GAGVSQSPRYKVAKRGQDVALRCDPISGHVSLFWYQQALGQGPEFLTYFQNEAQLDKSGLPSDRFFAERPEGSVSTLKIQRTQQEDSAVYLCASSLVGGPTDTQYFGPGTRLTVL.

The V and J genes are TRBV4-2 and TRBJ2-5; the D gene is possibly TRBD1 (7 bases). Trimming cost V 3 bases and J 2 bases, with 16 bases left between them. Germline V gene data show CDR1 as LGHNA and CDR2 as YNFKEQ. This CDR3 is built from 16 residues. Here the CDR3 DNA reads TGTGCCAGCAGCCAGGCGGGACAGATAATACAAGAGACCCAGTACTTC. Translated: CASSQAGQIIQETQYF.

The chain carries TRBV5-6 and TRBJ2-5; the D gene is possibly TRBD1 (5 bases). Germline loops: CDR1 SGHDT, CDR2 YYEEEE. This CDR3 has 13 residues. Trimming removed 1 base at V and 5 bases at J, with 9 bases between. DNA for the CDR3: TGTGCCAGCAGCTTGACAGGCCCGGAGACCCAGTACTTC. Protein product: CASSLTGPETQYF.

The genes are TRBV9 and TRBJ2-2, with D tentatively TRBD2 (5 bases). Germline V gene data show CDR1 as SGDLS and CDR2 as YYNGEE. V lost 2 bases and J 3 bases, leaving 8 bases between the germline ends. This CDR3 region has 14 residues. This CDR3 reads CASSVPGDTGELFF. The CDR3 DNA reads as TGTGCCAGCAGCGTTCCCGGGGACACCGGGGAGCTGTTTTTT.

This clone was recorded only once. The rearrangement uses TRBV4-1 and TRBJ2-2; 7 bases fit TRBD1. Germline loops: CDR1 MGHRA, CDR2 YSYEKL. The trim removed 4 bases at V and 4 bases at J, leaving 9 bases unmatched. This CDR3 contains 16 residues. CDR3 sequence reads: CASSRQGVLITGELFF. The CDR3 nucleotides read TGCGCCAGCAGCCGTCAGGGGGTCCTCATCACCGGGGAGCTGTTTTTT.

The J gene is TRBJ2-7, the V gene TRBV2; 15 bases are a match to TRBD2. The CDR3 covers 14 residues. J lost 2 bases, V lost 8 bases, and 1 base had no gene match. Germline V CDR1 and CDR2: SNHLY, FYNNEI. The DNA for the CDR3 is TGTGCCAGCGGGACTAGCGGGGGGCCCTACGAGCAGTACTTC. Translation gives CASGTSGGPYEQYF.

This clone was counted once. The genes are TRBV6-5 and TRBJ1-2; D unclear. Germline CDR1 is MNHEY and CDR2 is SVGAGI. Trimming left V 0 bases short and J 3 bases short, with 5 bases between. This CDR3 region has 13 residues. The CDR3 bases are TGTGCCAGCAGTTACTCCGACTACTATGGCTACACCTTC. Protein: CASSYSDYYGYTF.

This clone was seen a few times. The gene calls are TRBV5-1 and TRBJ1-6; unclear D gene. The V gene's germline CDR1 is SGHRS and CDR2 YFSETQ. V dropped 1 base and J dropped 6 bases, with 8 bases sitting between them. The CDR3 length is 14 residues. The chain's CDR3 is CASSLNSLNSPLHF. As DNA, the CDR3 is TGCGCCAGCAGCTTGAATTCTCTTAATTCACCCCTCCACTTT.

This clone was seen only once. This chain links TRBV11-3 with TRBJ1-1; D not certain. Trimming took 9 bases from V and 0 from J, leaving 11 bases between them. The CDR3 loop spans 13 amino acids. CDR1 and CDR2 (germline): SGHNT, YENEEA. The CDR3 protein is CASLSALNTEAFF. The CDR3 DNA sequence: TGTGCCAGTCTATCCGCACTGAACACTGAAGCTTTCTTT.

The gene calls are TRBV9 and TRBJ2-2; 8 nucleotides align to TRBD2. From germline, CDR1 is SGDLS and CDR2 YYNGEE. The CDR3 contains 15 residues. V lost 3 bases, J lost 8 bases, and 9 bases stayed unmatched. CDR3 sequence reads: CASSANGGAGGELFF. The CDR3 DNA is TGTGCCAGCAGCGCTAACGGGGGGGCCGGTGGGGAGCTGTTTTTT. Using reference TRBV9 and TRBJ2-2 for the parts outside the CDR3, the full variable domain is DSGVTQTPKHLITATGQRVTLRCSPRSGDLSVYWYQQSLDQGLQFLIQYYNGEERAKGNILERFSAQQFPDLHSELNLSSLELGDSALYFCASSANGGAGGELFFGEGSRLTVL.

The chain carries TRBV11-2 and TRBJ1-1; TRBD1 is a possible D gene (6 bases). The V gene's germline CDR1 is SGHAT and CDR2 FQNNGV. The CDR3 has 14 amino acids. The V gene lost 0 bases and the J gene lost 4 bases, with 9 bases spanning the gap. The CDR3 DNA reads as TGTGCCAGCAGCTTAGAAGGGGGAATCACTGAAGCTTTCTTT. Translated: CASSLEGGITEAFF.

The chain recombines TRBV11-2 with TRBJ2-2, with 7 bases that match TRBD1. Trimming cost V 5 bases and J 4 bases; bases outside gene matches: 10. This CDR3 comprises 16 residues. Germline CDR1 and CDR2: SGHAT and FQNNGV. DNA of the CDR3: TGTGCCAGCAGCCGATCAGGGGGTCCGGGCACCGGGGAGCTGTTTTTT. Its translation is CASSRSGGPGTGELFF.

This sequence joins TRBV30 and TRBJ1-6, with TRBD1 matching 7 bases. The CDR3 consists of 15 residues. Trimming took 0 bases from V and 7 from J; bases not matched to a gene: 6. Germline values: CDR1 GTSNPN, CDR2 SVGIG (reference sequence). The DNA of the CDR3 is TGTGCCTGGAGTGTCCGGACACAGGGGAATTCACCCCTCCACTTT. It yields the protein CAWSVRTQGNSPLHF. The full variable domain, its missing parts supplied by reference TRBV30 and TRBJ1-6, is SQTIHQWPATLVQPVGSPLSLECTVEGTSNPNLYWYRQAAGRGLQLLFYSVGIGQISSEVPQNLSASRPQDRQFILSSKKLLLSDSGFYLCAWSVRTQGNSPLHFGNGTRLTVT.

This clone was counted once. CDR3 nucleotide sequence: TGTGCCAGCTCACCACCGACAGGGGAAGGTAATCAGCCCCAGCATTTT. The encoded protein is CASSPPTGEGNQPQHF. V usage is TRBV18 and J usage is TRBJ1-5, with TRBD1 identical over 8 bases. This CDR3 contains 16 residues. Germline V gives CDR1 KGHSH, CDR2 LQKENI. V was clipped by 0 bases and J by 4 bases; unmatched bases: 5.

V usage is TRBV2 and J usage is TRBJ1-5, with D hard to call. The CDR3 runs to 15 residues. V lost 5 bases and J 5 bases, leaving 16 bases between the germline ends. Germline V gene lookup returns CDR1 SNHLY and CDR2 FYNNEI. The CDR3 DNA is TGTGCCAGCAGTCCGGACCTCGCGGGTTATCAGCCCCAGCATTTT. Its protein product is CASSPDLAGYQPQHF.

This chain uses TRBV11-2 with TRBJ2-5; a weak D match, TRBD1 (5 bases). The CDR3 runs 16 residues. The germline V and J ends were trimmed by 5 bases and 2 bases, with 18 bases remaining between them. Germline V gene lookup returns CDR1 SGHAT and CDR2 FQNNGV. CDR3 amino acids: CASSASLRQRQETQYF. As DNA, the CDR3 is TGTGCCAGCAGCGCCTCACTCAGACAGAGACAAGAGACCCAGTACTTC.

The gene calls are TRBV11-2 and TRBJ2-7, with 8 bases lining up with TRBD2. Germline assignment: CDR1 SGHAT and CDR2 FQNNGV. The CDR3 is made up of 13 amino acids. The trim removed 0 bases at V and 7 bases at J, leaving 2 bases unmatched. The CDR3 DNA is TGTGCCAGCAGCTTAGATCGGGGGGGAGAGCAGTACTTC. Protein product: CASSLDRGGEQYF.

The genes are TRBV19 and TRBJ1-4; a possible D gene is TRBD1 (6 bases). The CDR3 runs to 16 residues. In germline, CDR1 is LNHDA, CDR2 SQIVND (reference sequence). With 3 bases removed from V and 4 bases from J, the gap between germline ends came to 15 bases. This CDR3 reads CASSMRRTAINEKLFF. In DNA form, the CDR3 reads TGTGCCAGTAGTATGAGACGGACAGCGATTAATGAAAAACTGTTTTTT.

The sample holds one count of this clone. The chain carries TRBV27 and TRBJ2-7; no clear D. The CDR3 covers 17 residues. Trimming shortened V by 0 bases and J by 0 bases, and 15 bases separated the two germline ends. Germline-derived CDR1 and CDR2 are MNHEY and SMNVEV (reference sequence). CDR3 sequence reads: CASSLSLRPASSYEQYF. The CDR3 nucleotides are TGTGCCAGCAGTTTATCCCTCCGGCCAGCGAGCTCCTACGAGCAGTACTTC.

The chain combines TRBV11-3 with TRBJ2-7; tentative D call: TRBD1 (6 bases). The CDR3 covers 17 residues. V was cut by 5 bases and J by 2 bases, with 22 bases left in between. Germline CDR1 SGHNT, CDR2 YENEEA. CDR3 coding DNA: TGTGCCAGCAGCCCTAGTGGGGGCAGGGGATTAACCTACGAGCAGTACTTC. This gives the protein CASSPSGGRGLTYEQYF.

The genes are TRBV11-2 and TRBJ2-1; 10 bases agree with TRBD1. Germline V gives CDR1 SGHAT, CDR2 FQNNGV. CDR3 length: 17 amino acids. Trimming removed 2 bases from V and 6 bases from J; junction bases left unmatched: 10. CDR3 in amino acids: CASSLKRGTGVGNEQFF. The CDR3 DNA reads as TGTGCCAGCAGCTTAAAGAGAGGGACAGGGGTGGGCAATGAGCAGTTCTTC.